The 23 T cell receptor beta chains listed next were all sequenced from one sample in a study of PD-1 blockade in mismatch repair-deficient tumors. The method was immunoSEQ multiplex PCR; TCRdb's version includes in-frame clones alone and lacks a portion of them. The sample lists roughly 38,000 clones, approximately 88% seen once, with under 1.2% in the top ten. Sequenced here: PBMCs, sampled 38 weeks after starting pembrolizumab. These TCRs come from an adult with mismatch repair-deficient cancer.

The chain joins TRBV7-3 to TRBJ1-2, with 8 bases matching TRBD1. The V gene end was trimmed by 0 bases and the J gene end by 1 base; junction bases not matched to a gene: 7. The CDR3 consists of 17 residues. The germline gives CDR1 SGHTA, CDR2 FQGTGA. The CDR3 sequence: CASSLTGAGGDNYGYTF. The CDR3 DNA reads TGTGCCAGCAGCTTAACGGGGGCAGGGGGCGATAACTATGGCTACACCTTC.

Concerning this clone: Other DNA sequences in this specimen translate into the identical CDR3. This chain joins TRBV18 and TRBJ2-1, with 7 bases lining up with TRBD1. There are 15 residues in the CDR3. Germline V gene lookup returns CDR1 KGHSH and CDR2 LQKENI. With V trimmed by 5 bases and J by 7 bases, 11 bases remained unmatched. CDR3 coding DNA: TGTGCCAGCTCAGCGGACCTACAGGGGTCGAATGAGCAGTTCTTC. Translated: CASSADLQGSNEQFF. Combining the CDR3 with reference TRBV18 and TRBJ2-1 gives the whole variable domain NAGVMQNPRHLVRRRGQEARLRCSPMKGHSHVYWYRQLPEEGLKFMVYLQKENIIDESGMPKERFSAEFPKEGPSILRIQQVVRGDSAAYFCASSADLQGSNEQFFGPGTRLTVL.

The chain combines TRBV19 with TRBJ2-1; 11 nucleotides match TRBD2. Trimming removed 7 bases from V and 0 bases from J; junction bases left unmatched: 5. Germline CDR1 and CDR2: LNHDA and SQIVND (reference sequence). The CDR3 spans 16 residues. The CDR3, as DNA: TGTGCCAGTAATAAGGGGACTAGCGGCTCCTACAATGAGCAGTTCTTC. As protein: CASNKGTSGSYNEQFF.

The chain uses TRBV2 and TRBJ2-7, with a tentative D call TRBD1 (6 bases). Between the trimmed V and J ends, which lost 7 bases and 4 bases, there was a span of 14 bases. The CDR3 sequence is 13 residues long. Germline-derived CDR1 and CDR2 are SNHLY and FYNNEI. The DNA for the CDR3 is TGTGCCAGCATTGGGGGCCTCACATACGAGCAGTACTTC. Protein: CASIGGLTYEQYF.

The chain recombines TRBV28 with TRBJ2-1; 10 positions match TRBD1. The junction had 5 bases not matched to a gene; V was cut back by 3 bases and J by 3 bases. CDR1 MDHEN and CDR2 SYDVKM come from the germline V gene. The CDR3 sequence is 16 residues long. The CDR3 loop is CASSFRGQGSYNEQFF. The CDR3 bases are TGTGCCAGCAGTTTTCGGGGACAGGGGAGCTACAATGAGCAGTTCTTC.

The rearrangement joins TRBV7-6 to TRBJ2-1; 8 nucleotides line up with TRBD1. This CDR3 has 15 residues. Germline V gene data show CDR1 as SGHVS and CDR2 as FNYEAQ. V gave up 7 bases and J gave up 5 bases; unmatched junction bases: 10. CDR3 sequence (DNA): TGTGCCAGCACCGCAGGGGGCCTTCACAACAATGAGCAGTTCTTC. The encoded protein is CASTAGGLHNNEQFF. Complete variable domain (other parts from reference TRBV7-6 and TRBJ2-1): GAGVSQSPRYKVTKRGQDVALRCDPISGHVSLYWYRQALGQGPEFLTYFNYEAQQDKSGLPNDRFSAERPEGSISTLTIQRTEQRDSAMYRCASTAGGLHNNEQFFGPGTRLTVL.

V and J are TRBV7-9 and TRBJ2-1, with 14 bases matching TRBD2. V gave up 5 bases and J gave up 7 bases; unmatched junction bases: 4. Germline V gene sequence: CDR1 SEHNR, CDR2 FQNEAQ (reference sequence). The CDR3 totals 15 residues. The CDR3 here is CASSTTSGRVNEQFF. DNA of the CDR3: TGTGCCAGCAGCACGACTAGCGGGAGGGTAAATGAGCAGTTCTTC.

V is TRBV7-9 and J is TRBJ1-1; no firm D call. CDR3 length: 12 residues. V was clipped by 3 bases and J by 5 bases, with 7 bases between them. Germline V gene sequence: CDR1 SEHNR, CDR2 FQNEAQ (reference sequence). In nucleotides, the CDR3 is TGTGCCAGCAGCTTTGGAGAGACTGAAGCTTTCTTT. Its translation is CASSFGETEAFF.

The chain couples TRBV7-3 to TRBJ2-5; TRBD2 matches at 8 bases. This CDR3 contains 15 residues. CDR1 and CDR2 (germline): SGHTA, FQGTGA. The V segment lost 0 bases and the J segment 4 bases; nucleotides outside the gene matches: 4. The chain's CDR3 is CASSLTGLAGETQYF. The CDR3 DNA reads as TGTGCCAGCAGCTTAACGGGGCTAGCGGGAGAGACCCAGTACTTC.

CDR3 in amino acids: CASSLAQGLSYEQYF. In DNA, the CDR3 is TGCGCCAGCAGCTTGGCCCAGGGGCTCTCCTACGAGCAGTACTTC. This chain connects TRBV5-1 to TRBJ2-7; tentative D call: TRBD1 (6 bases). The germline V gene encodes CDR1 SGHRS and CDR2 YFSETQ. V was trimmed by 0 bases and J by 0 bases, leaving 10 bases between them. CDR3 length equals 15 residues.

Here the CDR3 DNA reads TGTGCCAGCAGCCTAGGACGAGGCACCGGGGAGCTGTTTTTT. Translation gives CASSLGRGTGELFF. This chain joins TRBV11-1 and TRBJ2-2; D uncertain. Germline CDR1 is SGHAT and CDR2 is FQDESV (reference sequence). The CDR3 covers 14 residues. Trimming pared 5 bases from V and 4 bases from J, leaving 11 bases between. Drawing the rest from reference TRBV11-1 and TRBJ2-2, the complete variable domain is EAEVAQSPRYKITEKSQAVAFWCDPISGHATLYWYRQILGQGPELLVQFQDESVVDDSQLPKDRFSAERLKGVDSTLKIQPAELGDSAMYLCASSLGRGTGELFFGEGSRLTVL.

The CDR3 nucleotides are TGCGCCAGCAGCCAAGTAATCAGGACTGAAGCTTTCTTT. This codes for CASSQVIRTEAFF. The rearrangement links TRBV4-1 to TRBJ1-1; unclear D gene. The CDR3 spans 13 residues. With 1 base removed from V and 5 bases from J, the gap between germline ends came to 8 bases. CDR1 and CDR2 (germline): MGHRA, YSYEKL.

CDR3 nucleotides: TGTGCCAGCAGCTTAGCTGGCAGGGGAGAGACCCAGTACTTC. Amino acid sequence: CASSLAGRGETQYF. This chain uses TRBV7-2 with TRBJ2-5, with TRBD1 as a possible D gene (6 bases). This CDR3 spans 14 amino acids. Germline V gene sequence: CDR1 SGHTA, CDR2 FQGNSA. Between the trimmed V and J ends, which lost 0 bases and 4 bases, there was a span of 9 bases. Full variable domain (missing parts from reference TRBV7-2 and TRBJ2-5): GAGVSQSPSNKVTEKGKDVELRCDPISGHTALYWYRQSLGQGLEFLIYFQGNSAPDKSGLPSDRFSAERTGGSVSTLTIQRTQQEDSAVYLCASSLAGRGETQYFGPGTRLLVL.

The J gene is TRBJ1-1, the V gene TRBV29-1, with 10 bases lining up with TRBD1. Germline CDR1 is SQVTM and CDR2 is ANQGSEA. V lost 7 bases, J lost 11 bases, and 4 bases stayed unmatched. The CDR3 is made up of 10 amino acids. CDR3 in amino acids: CSAGTGEAFF. The DNA for the CDR3 is TGCAGCGCCGGGACAGGGGAGGCTTTCTTT.

The chain recombines TRBV6-1 with TRBJ2-5; TRBD2 matches 7 bases. Germline CDR1 is MNHNS and CDR2 is SASEGT. The CDR3 is 13 amino acids. The ends lost 7 bases at V and 1 base at J; junction bases unmatched: 3. The CDR3 coding sequence is TGTGCCAGCAAGACTAGCATCCAAGAGACCCAGTACTTC. Residues: CASKTSIQETQYF.

The CDR3 loop reads CASSHPDSSGNTIYF. The DNA of the CDR3 is TGTGCCAGCAGTCACCCGGACAGCTCTGGAAACACCATATATTTT. The rearrangement joins TRBV6-4 to TRBJ1-3, with a weak D call TRBD1 (6 bases). Germline loops: CDR1 MRHNA, CDR2 SNTAGT. V was trimmed by 5 bases and J by 0 bases, leaving 11 bases between them. CDR3 size: 15 residues.

V and J are TRBV14 and TRBJ2-1, with D maybe TRBD2 (5 bases). The V and J ends lost 3 bases and 1 base respectively, with 7 bases between them. There are 14 residues in the CDR3. Germline V gene lookup returns CDR1 SGHDN and CDR2 FVKESK. The CDR3, as DNA: TGTGCCAGCAGCCACCGGGAATCCTACAATGAGCAGTTCTTC. It specifies CASSHRESYNEQFF.

The rearrangement links TRBV6-1 to TRBJ2-7, with D possibly TRBD1 on 6 matching bases. CDR3 length: 14 amino acids. V was clipped by 6 bases and J by 0 bases, with 12 bases between them. Germline CDR1 is MNHNS and CDR2 is SASEGT. CDR3 amino acids: CASRATGPSYEQYF. DNA for the CDR3: TGTGCCAGCAGGGCGACAGGCCCCTCCTACGAGCAGTACTTC.

The rearrangement joins TRBV30 to TRBJ1-5; the D gene is possibly TRBD1 (5 bases). The germline V gene encodes CDR1 GTSNPN and CDR2 SVGIG (reference sequence). The CDR3 spans 14 residues. Between the trimmed V and J ends, which lost 0 bases and 5 bases, there was a span of 11 bases. CDR3 sequence (DNA): TGTGCCTGGAGTGTACGGGGAGGGGATCAGCCCCAGCATTTT. Encoded protein: CAWSVRGGDQPQHF.

This chain uses TRBV4-1 with TRBJ2-3; D possibly corresponds to TRBD2 (6 bases). Between the trimmed V and J ends, which lost 0 bases and 3 bases, there was a span of 10 bases. The CDR3 runs 15 residues. The germline V gene encodes CDR1 MGHRA and CDR2 YSYEKL. Here the CDR3 reads CASSQEGRMTDTQYF. CDR3 nucleotides: TGCGCCAGCAGCCAAGAAGGGAGGATGACAGATACGCAGTATTTT.

This chain joins TRBV18 and TRBJ1-1; D might be TRBD1 (5 bases). Trimming stripped 4 bases from V and 1 base from J, with 16 bases between. This CDR3 comprises 16 residues. CDR1 is KGHSH and CDR2 is LQKENI in the germline V gene. The CDR3 sequence is CASSLGTPSGNTEAFF. The CDR3 DNA sequence: TGTGCCAGCTCACTAGGGACTCCCTCGGGGAACACTGAAGCTTTCTTT.

V and J are TRBV7-9 and TRBJ1-2; D is unresolved. Germline loops: CDR1 SEHNR, CDR2 FQNEAQ (reference sequence). Trimming took 5 bases from V and 0 from J, leaving 13 bases between them. The CDR3 length is 15 residues. CDR3 amino acids: CASSRLDKANYGYTF. Written as DNA, the CDR3 is TGTGCCAGCAGCCGACTAGACAAAGCTAACTATGGCTACACCTTC. The entire variable domain, with the rest obtained from reference TRBV7-9 and TRBJ1-2, is as follows: DTGVSQNPRHKITKRGQNVTFRCDPISEHNRLYWYRQTLGQGPEFLTYFQNEAQLEKSRLLSDRFSAERPKGSFSTLEIQRTEQGDSAMYLCASSRLDKANYGYTFGSGTRLTVV.

The chain links TRBV5-1 to TRBJ2-7; perhaps TRBD1 as D (6 bases). There are 15 residues in the CDR3. Germline CDR1 reads SGHRS; CDR2 reads YFSETQ. Deletions cut 5 bases from V and 2 bases from J, with 17 bases between. The CDR3 region is CASSSDSHRPYEQYF. The CDR3, as DNA: TGCGCCAGCAGTTCGGACAGCCACCGACCCTACGAGCAGTACTTC.